A selection of T cell receptor beta chains follows, all from one sample in a study of blood T cell repertoires in COVID-19. Only in-frame clones appear in the TCRdb table, and some are missing; sequencing was by immunoSEQ multiplex PCR. The sample holds 120,000 to 150,000 clones, 70% to 90% seen once. The sequenced sample consisted of PBMCs or T cells enriched from blood (not recorded which). The receptor set was obtained from a woman between 45 and 60 years old with acute COVID-19. The CDR3 runs from the conserved cysteine through the conserved F or W. The D gene is left open where the match is weak. Clone size is not always given. Where it is, it says once, few, many or a class for expanded clones.

d_gene	v_gene	j_gene	abundance	CDR3aa	CDR3nt
NA	TRBV10-3	TRBJ2-1	NA	CAIGLLATDEQFF	TGTGCCATCGGCCTCCTAGCGACCGATGAGCAGTTCTTC
TRBD2	TRBV3-1/TRBV3-2	TRBJ2-1	NA	CASSRRGTSGDNEQFF	TGTGCCAGCAGCCGGCGAGGGACTAGCGGGGACAATGAGCAGTTCTTC
NA	TRBV6-5	TRBJ1-5	few	CASSPQGRGQPQHF	TGTGCCAGCAGCCCACAGGGTCGGGGTCAGCCCCAGCATTTT
TRBD2	TRBV19	TRBJ2-3	NA	CASSVGTSTSTDTQYF	TGTGCCAGTAGTGTGGGGACTAGCACGTCCACAGATACGCAGTATTTT
TRBD1	TRBV29-1	TRBJ1-1	NA	CSGVQGAGTEAFF	TGCAGCGGGGTTCAGGGGGCCGGCACTGAAGCTTTCTTT
TRBD1	TRBV9	TRBJ2-5	NA	CASSVTGGQETQYF	TGTGCCAGCAGCGTTACAGGGGGGCAAGAGACCCAGTACTTC
NA	TRBV14	TRBJ1-1	NA	CASSQDWTGSAFF	TGTGCCAGCAGCCAAGATTGGACGGGATCGGCTTTCTTT
TRBD1	TRBV7-8	TRBJ2-7	NA	CASSLGDRDEQYF	TGTGCCAGCAGCTTAGGGGACAGGGACGAGCAGTACTTC
NA	TRBV4-1	TRBJ2-5	NA	CASSQDLGTGRGKKETQYF	TGCGCCAGCAGCCAAGATCTCGGTACAGGGAGGGGTAAGAAGGAGACCCAGTACTTC
TRBD1	TRBV30	TRBJ1-5	few	CAWSQGAGNQPQHF	TGTGCCTGGAGCCAGGGGGCAGGCAATCAGCCCCAGCATTTT
NA	TRBV5-1	TRBJ2-7	NA	CASTLEGARSYEQYF	TGCGCCAGCACTCTGGAGGGGGCGAGGTCCTACGAGCAGTACTTC
NA	TRBV7-9	TRBJ1-4	NA	CASSLDPATNEKLFF	TGTGCCAGCAGCTTAGACCCGGCAACTAATGAAAAACTGTTTTTT
NA	TRBV23-1	TRBJ2-1	NA	CASSHISGGYNEQFF	TGCGCCAGCAGTCATATTAGCGGAGGATACAATGAGCAGTTCTTC
TRBD2	TRBV10-2	TRBJ2-1	few	CAIIDKSGSSYNEQFF	TGCGCCATCATTGATAAGAGCGGGAGCTCCTACAATGAGCAGTTCTTC
NA	TRBV19	TRBJ1-2	NA	CASSIMAGSNYGYTF	TGTGCCAGTAGTATTATGGCAGGCTCTAACTATGGCTACACCTTC
NA	TRBV28	TRBJ1-4	NA	CASSSALSAGANEKLFF	TGTGCCAGCAGTTCGGCCCTATCTGCGGGGGCCAATGAAAAACTGTTTTTT
NA	TRBV11-2	TRBJ1-5	few	CASSLGEDQPQHF	TGTGCCAGCAGCTTAGGGGAGGATCAGCCCCAGCATTTT
NA	TRBV7-2	TRBJ1-4	NA	CASSFMGQAEEKLFF	TGTGCCAGCAGCTTTATGGGCCAGGCCGAAGAAAAACTGTTTTTT
NA	TRBV18	TRBJ1-3	NA	CASSPLDRIGNTIYF	TGTGCCAGCTCACCACTAGACAGAATCGGAAACACCATATATTTT
TRBD2	TRBV25-1	TRBJ2-1	NA	CASSGGLAGVGNEQFF	TGTGCCAGCAGTGGGGGACTAGCGGGAGTAGGCAATGAGCAGTTCTTC
TRBD1	TRBV9	TRBJ1-3	NA	CASSALTGASGNTIYF	TGTGCCAGCAGCGCCCTAACAGGGGCCTCTGGAAACACCATATATTTT
TRBD1	TRBV5-3	TRBJ1-5	NA	CARSHRQGGSQPQHF	TGTGCCAGAAGTCATAGACAGGGGGGAAGCCAGCCCCAGCATTTT
TRBD1	TRBV11-2	TRBJ2-7	NA	CASSFGTGRYEQYF	TGTGCCAGCAGCTTCGGGACAGGGAGATACGAGCAGTACTTC